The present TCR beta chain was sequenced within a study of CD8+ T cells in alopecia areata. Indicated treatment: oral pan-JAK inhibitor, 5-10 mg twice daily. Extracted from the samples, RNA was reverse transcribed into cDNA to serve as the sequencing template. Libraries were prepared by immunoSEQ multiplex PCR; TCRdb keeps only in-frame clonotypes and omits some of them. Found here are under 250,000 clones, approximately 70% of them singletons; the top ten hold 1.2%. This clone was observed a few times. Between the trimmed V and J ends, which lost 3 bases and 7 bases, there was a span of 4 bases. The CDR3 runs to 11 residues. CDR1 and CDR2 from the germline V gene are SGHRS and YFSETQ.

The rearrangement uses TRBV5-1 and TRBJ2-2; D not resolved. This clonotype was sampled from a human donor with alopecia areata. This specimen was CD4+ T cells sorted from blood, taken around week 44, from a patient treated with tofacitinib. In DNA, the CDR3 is TGCGCCAGCAGCTATGGCGGGGAGCTGTTTTTT. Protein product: CASSYGGELFF.